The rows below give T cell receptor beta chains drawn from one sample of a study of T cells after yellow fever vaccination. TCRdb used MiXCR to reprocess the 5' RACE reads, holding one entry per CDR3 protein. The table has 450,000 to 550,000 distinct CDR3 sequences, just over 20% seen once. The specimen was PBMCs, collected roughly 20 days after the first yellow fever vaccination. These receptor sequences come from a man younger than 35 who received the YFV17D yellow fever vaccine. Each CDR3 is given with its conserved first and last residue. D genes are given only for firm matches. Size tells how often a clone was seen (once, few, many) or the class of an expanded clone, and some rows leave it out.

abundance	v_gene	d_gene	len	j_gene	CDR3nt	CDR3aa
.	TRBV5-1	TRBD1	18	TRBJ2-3	TGCGCCAGCAGCGGACCGATCACAGGGGGCTTAAGCACAGATACGCAGTATTTT	CASSGPITGGLSTDTQYF
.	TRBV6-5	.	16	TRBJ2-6	TGTGCCAGCAGTTACTCTAGGTCCTCTGGGGCCAACGTCCTGACTTTC	CASSYSRSSGANVLTF
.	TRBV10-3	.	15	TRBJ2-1	TGTGCCGCTGGGGGCGTGTCGAGCTCCTACAATGAGCAGTTCTTC	CAAGGVSSSYNEQFF
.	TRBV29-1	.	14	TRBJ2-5	TGCAGCGCCCGAAGTCGGGGGCCGGGAGAGACCCAGTACTTC	CSARSRGPGETQYF
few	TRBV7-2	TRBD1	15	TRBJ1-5	TGTGCCAGCAGCTTGGGACAGTTATCCGGTCAGCCCCAGCATTTT	CASSLGQLSGQPQHF
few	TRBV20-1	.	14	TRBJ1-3	TGCAGTGCTAGAGAAACAGGGAAAGGAAACACCATATATTTT	CSARETGKGNTIYF
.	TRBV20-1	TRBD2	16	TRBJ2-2	TGCAGTGCTAGGGTAGCGGGGGCGCACATCACCGAGGAGCTGTTTTTT	CSARVAGAHITEELFF
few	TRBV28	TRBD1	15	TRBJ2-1	TGTGCCAGCACCATGGACAGGGGGTTGGCCAATGAGCAGTTCTTC	CASTMDRGLANEQFF
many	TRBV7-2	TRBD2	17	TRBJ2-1	TGTGCCAGCAGCCCTATGGCTAGCGGGGGGGCCAGGAATGAGCAGTTCTTC	CASSPMASGGARNEQFF
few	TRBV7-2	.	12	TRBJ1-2	TGTGCCAGCAGCTTAGCGCCCTATGGCTACACCTTC	CASSLAPYGYTF
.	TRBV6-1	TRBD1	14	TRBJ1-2	TGTGCCAGCAACCCTGGACAGGGGGCAAAAGGCTACACCTTC	CASNPGQGAKGYTF
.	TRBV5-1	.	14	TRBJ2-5	TGCGCCAGCAGCTTGTTTGGCCAAACGGAGACCCAGTACTTC	CASSLFGQTETQYF
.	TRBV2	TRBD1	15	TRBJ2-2	TGTGCCAGCAGGGCCGGGACAGGTGGGACCGGGGAGCTGTTTTTT	CASRAGTGGTGELFF
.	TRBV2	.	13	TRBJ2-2	TGTGCCAGCAGTGAACTTCGGAATGGGGAGCTGTTTTTT	CASSELRNGELFF
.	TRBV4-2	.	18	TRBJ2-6	TGTGCCAGCAGCCACCCCAGGGACTTTCCCTCTGGGGCCAACGTCCTGACTTTC	CASSHPRDFPSGANVLTF
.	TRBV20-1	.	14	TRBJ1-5	TGCAGTGCTGAGGAGGTCAACAACAATCAGCCCCAGCATTTT	CSAEEVNNNQPQHF
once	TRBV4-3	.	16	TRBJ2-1	TGCGCCAGCAGCCCGTCAACGACTTTTTCCTACAATGAGCAGTTCTTC	CASSPSTTFSYNEQFF
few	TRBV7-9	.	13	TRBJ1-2	TGTGCCAGCAGCTTCCGGGACATCTATGGCTACACCTTC	CASSFRDIYGYTF
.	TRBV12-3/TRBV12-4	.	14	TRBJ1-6	TGTGCCAGCAGTTTTCGGGGATTTAATTCACCCCTCCACTTT	CASSFRGFNSPLHF
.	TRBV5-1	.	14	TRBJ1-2	TGCGCCAGCCGCCCTGATGGGACGAGCTATGGCTACACCTTC	CASRPDGTSYGYTF
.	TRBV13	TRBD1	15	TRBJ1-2	TGTGCCAGCAGGGTAAGGACAGGCTTGAACTATGGCTACACCTTC	CASRVRTGLNYGYTF
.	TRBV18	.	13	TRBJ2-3	TGTGCCAGCTCAACCGATGTAGCGTTCGGGCAGTATTTT	CASSTDVAFGQYF
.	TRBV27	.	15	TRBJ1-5	TGTGCCAGCAGTTCACTGGGGGGCAGGGATCAGCCCCAGCATTTT	CASSSLGGRDQPQHF
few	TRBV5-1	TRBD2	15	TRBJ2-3	TGCGCCAGCAGTCTAGCGGGGGGGCCGGCAGATACGCAGTATTTT	CASSLAGGPADTQYF
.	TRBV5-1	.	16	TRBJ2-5	TGCGCCAGCAGCAGGGGGAGTAGGGGGGCCAGAGAGACCCAGTACTTC	CASSRGSRGARETQYF
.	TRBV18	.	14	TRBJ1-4	TGTGCCAGCTCACCGTCGGGCGGTGGTGAAAAACTGTTTTTT	CASSPSGGGEKLFF
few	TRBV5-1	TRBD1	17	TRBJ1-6	TGCGCCAGCAGCTGGGCCGGACAGGGGATTGCTAATTCACCCCTCCACTTT	CASSWAGQGIANSPLHF
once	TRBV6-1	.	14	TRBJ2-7	TGTGCCAGCAGTGAAATCGACTCAGCCTACGAGCAGTACTTC	CASSEIDSAYEQYF
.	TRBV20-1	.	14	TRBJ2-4	TGCAGTGCTAGACCCGACTACCGGAAAACCATTCAGTACTTC	CSARPDYRKTIQYF
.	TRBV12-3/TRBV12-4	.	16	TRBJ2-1	TGTGCCAGCGCGGGGCAGCTAATCGACTCCTACAATGAGCAGTTCTTC	CASAGQLIDSYNEQFF
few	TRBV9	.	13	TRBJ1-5	TGTGCCAGCAGCGTAGATCTGGGTCAGCCCCAGCATTTT	CASSVDLGQPQHF
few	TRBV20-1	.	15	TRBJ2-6	TGCAGTGCGCCCCTTCAGGGGACTGGGGCCAACGTCCTGACTTTC	CSAPLQGTGANVLTF
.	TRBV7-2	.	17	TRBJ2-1	TGTGCCAGCAGCTTAGGACCAGGGGGGAGCTCCTACAATGAGCAGTTCTTC	CASSLGPGGSSYNEQFF
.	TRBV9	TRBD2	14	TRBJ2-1	TGTGCCAGCAGGGCAGCTGGGACTAGCGGGAGTAGGTTCTTC	CASRAAGTSGSRFF
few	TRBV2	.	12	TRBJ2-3	TGTGCCAGCAGTGAATTGTCAGATACGCAGTATTTT	CASSELSDTQYF
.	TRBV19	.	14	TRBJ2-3	TGTGCCAGTAGTATAGCAGGGAACACAGATACGCAGTATTTT	CASSIAGNTDTQYF
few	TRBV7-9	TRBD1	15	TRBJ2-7	TGTGCCAGCAGCTTCGGGACAGGGATCTTCATCGAGCAGTACTTC	CASSFGTGIFIEQYF
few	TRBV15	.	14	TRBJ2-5	TGTGCCACCAGCGGAGTAGGGGACCCTATTAAACAGTACTTC	CATSGVGDPIKQYF
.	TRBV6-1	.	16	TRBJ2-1	TGTGCCAGCAGTGAAGACCCAGGGTCCTCCTTCGATGAGCAGTTCTTC	CASSEDPGSSFDEQFF
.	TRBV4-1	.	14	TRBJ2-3	TGCGCCAGCAGCCAAGCGGACTCGACAGATACGCAGTATTTT	CASSQADSTDTQYF
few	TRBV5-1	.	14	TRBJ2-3	TGCGCCAGCAGCTGGTGGGGGGGCACAGATACGCAGTATTTT	CASSWWGGTDTQYF
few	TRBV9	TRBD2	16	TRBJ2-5	TGTGCCAGCAGCCCCGAGCGGGGGTCGAACCAAGAGACCCAGTACTTC	CASSPERGSNQETQYF
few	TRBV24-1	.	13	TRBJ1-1	TGTGCCACCAGTGATTCCGGGACGTACGAGGCTTTCTTT	CATSDSGTYEAFF
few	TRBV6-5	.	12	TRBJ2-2	TGTGCCAGCAGTTACCTCACCGGGGAGCTGTTTTTT	CASSYLTGELFF
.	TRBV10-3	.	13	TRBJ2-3	TGTGCCATCAGGGCAGGGAGCACAGATACGCAGTATTTT	CAIRAGSTDTQYF
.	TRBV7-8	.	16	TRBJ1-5	TGTGCCAGCAGCTTAGTGCGCGACAGGATGAATCAGCCCCAGCATTTT	CASSLVRDRMNQPQHF
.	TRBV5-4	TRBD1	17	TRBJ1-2	TGTGCCAGCAGCTTGGCCGGACAGGGGGATCGGAACTATGGCTACACCTTC	CASSLAGQGDRNYGYTF
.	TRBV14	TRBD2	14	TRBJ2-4	TGTGCCAGCAGCCCTAGCGGGGTGGTAAACATTCAGTACTTC	CASSPSGVVNIQYF
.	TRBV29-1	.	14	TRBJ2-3	TGCAGCGTGGTCGTGGCCAGATCCACAGATACGCAGTATTTT	CSVVVARSTDTQYF
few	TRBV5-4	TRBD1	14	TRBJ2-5	TGTGCCAGCAGCTCCATGGACAGGGGAGAGACCCAGTACTTC	CASSSMDRGETQYF
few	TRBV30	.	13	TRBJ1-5	TGTGCCTGGAGCGACAGGTTCAATCAGCCCCAGCATTTT	CAWSDRFNQPQHF
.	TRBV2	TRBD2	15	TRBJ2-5	TGTGCCAGCAGTGAAGCTAGCGGGCGCCAAGAGACCCAGTACTTC	CASSEASGRQETQYF